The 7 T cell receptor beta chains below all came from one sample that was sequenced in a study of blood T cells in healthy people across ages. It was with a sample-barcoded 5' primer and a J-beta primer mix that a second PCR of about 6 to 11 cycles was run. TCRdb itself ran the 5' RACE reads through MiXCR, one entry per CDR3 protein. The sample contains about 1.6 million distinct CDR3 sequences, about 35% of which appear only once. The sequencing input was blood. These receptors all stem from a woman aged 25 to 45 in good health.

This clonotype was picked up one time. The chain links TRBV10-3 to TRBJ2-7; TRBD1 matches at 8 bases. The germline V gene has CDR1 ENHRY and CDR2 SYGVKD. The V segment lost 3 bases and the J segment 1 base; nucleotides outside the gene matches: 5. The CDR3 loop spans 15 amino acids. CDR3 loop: CAISDSGQASYEQYF. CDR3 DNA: TGTGCCATCAGTGATTCGGGACAGGCGTCCTACGAGCAGTACTTC.

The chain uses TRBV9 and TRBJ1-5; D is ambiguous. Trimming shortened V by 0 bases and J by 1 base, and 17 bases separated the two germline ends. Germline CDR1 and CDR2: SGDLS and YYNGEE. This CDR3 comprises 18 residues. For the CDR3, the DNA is TGTGCCAGCAGCGTAGGGCCGGGAGGGTATTGGAGCAATCAGCCCCAGCATTTT. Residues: CASSVGPGGYWSNQPQHF.

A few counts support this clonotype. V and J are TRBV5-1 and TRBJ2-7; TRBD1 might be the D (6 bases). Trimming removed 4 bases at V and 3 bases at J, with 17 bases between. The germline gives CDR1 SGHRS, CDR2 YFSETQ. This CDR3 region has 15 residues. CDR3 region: CASSPGQPKGYEQYF. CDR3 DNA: TGCGCCAGCAGCCCAGGACAGCCGAAGGGCTACGAGCAGTACTTC.

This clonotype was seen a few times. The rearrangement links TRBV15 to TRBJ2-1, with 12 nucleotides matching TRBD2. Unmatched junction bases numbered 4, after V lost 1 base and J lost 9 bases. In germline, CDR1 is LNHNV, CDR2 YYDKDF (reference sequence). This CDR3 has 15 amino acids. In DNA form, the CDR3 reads TGTGCCACCAGCAGAGGACTAGCGGGAGAGAGTGAGCAGTTCTTC. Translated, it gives CATSRGLAGESEQFF.

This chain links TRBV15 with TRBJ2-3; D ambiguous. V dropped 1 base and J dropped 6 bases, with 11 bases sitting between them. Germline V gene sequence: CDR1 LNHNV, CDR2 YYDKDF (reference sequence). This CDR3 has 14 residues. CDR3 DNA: TGTGCCACCAGCAGAGGCCACGGTTATGATACGCAGTATTTT. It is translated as CATSRGHGYDTQYF.

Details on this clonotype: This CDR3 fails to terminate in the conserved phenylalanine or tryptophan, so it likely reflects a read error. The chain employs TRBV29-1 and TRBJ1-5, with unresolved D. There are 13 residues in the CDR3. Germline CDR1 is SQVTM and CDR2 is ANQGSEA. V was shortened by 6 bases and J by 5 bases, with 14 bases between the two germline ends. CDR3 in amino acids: CSVSQDADQPQHC. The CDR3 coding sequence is TGCAGCGTCTCTCAGGACGCTGATCAGCCCCAGCATTGT.

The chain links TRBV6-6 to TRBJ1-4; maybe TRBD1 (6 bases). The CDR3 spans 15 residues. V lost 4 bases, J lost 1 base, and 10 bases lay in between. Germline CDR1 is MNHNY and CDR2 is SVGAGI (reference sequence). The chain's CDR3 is CASSSQGLTNEKLFF. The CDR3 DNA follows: TGTGCCAGCAGTTCCCAGGGGTTAACTAATGAAAAACTGTTTTTT.